Listed below are T cell receptor beta chains from one sample, sequenced in a study of blood T cell repertoires in COVID-19. Libraries were prepared by immunoSEQ multiplex PCR; TCRdb keeps only in-frame clonotypes and omits some of them. Among around 310,000 clones listed, about 89% were seen once. Sample: peripheral blood. These receptors originate from a woman aged 55-70 years with acute or convalescent COVID-19. CDR3s include the opening cysteine and the closing phenylalanine or tryptophan. D genes are given only for firm matches. Some rows have no size entry. The others give once, few or many, or a class for an expanded clone.

.	TRBV4-1	TRBD1	TRBJ1-6	TGCGCCAGCAGCCAGGAGAGACAGGGACGGAGCTCCTATAATTCACCCCTCCACTTT	CASSQERQGRSSYNSPLHF
.	TRBV6-5	.	TRBJ2-5	TGTGCCAGCAGGGCGGGACAGTCCCAAGAGACCCAGTACTTC	CASRAGQSQETQYF
.	TRBV7-2	.	TRBJ1-5	TGTGCCAGCAGCCCACAGGCGAATCAGCCCCAGCATTTT	CASSPQANQPQHF
.	TRBV11-3	TRBD2	TRBJ2-2	TGTGCCAGCAGCCTAAGCGGGACGAACACCGGGGAGCTGTTTTTT	CASSLSGTNTGELFF
once	TRBV6-4	.	TRBJ1-3	TGTGCCAGCGCTGAGCGGCTATCTGGAAACACCATATATTTT	CASAERLSGNTIYF
.	TRBV5-1	TRBD1	TRBJ1-4	TGCGCCAGCAGCACGGGACAGGGAACTTTGAAACGTCTGTTTTTT	CASSTGQGTLKRLFF
.	TRBV11-1	TRBD1	TRBJ1-1	TGTGCCAGCAGCCGACAGGGGCGCGCGGCTTTCTTT	CASSRQGRAAFF
.	TRBV27	TRBD2	TRBJ2-3	TGTGCCAGCAGCGGCGAAGGGGCTAGCGGTAGCGGTGGGTTCGGCACAGATACGCAGTATTTT	CASSGEGASGSGGFGTDTQYF
.	TRBV7-2	.	TRBJ1-3	TGTGCCAGCAGCTTAGTACCGGGGGGCTCTGGAAACACCATATATTTT	CASSLVPGGSGNTIYF
.	TRBV12-3/TRBV12-4	.	TRBJ2-5	TGTGCCAGCAGTAACACAGGGATGGAGACCCAGTACTTC	CASSNTGMETQYF
.	TRBV9	.	TRBJ2-7	TGTGCCAGCAGCGTAGGGGACTGGTCCTACGAGCAGTACTTC	CASSVGDWSYEQYF
.	TRBV7-9	TRBD2	TRBJ2-5	TGTGCCAGCAGCTTCATGGGGGGGTTGGAGACCCAGTACTTC	CASSFMGGLETQYF
.	TRBV27	TRBD1	TRBJ1-5	TGTGCCAGCAGTCAGGGACAGGCCCTTCAGCCCCAGCATTTT	CASSQGQALQPQHF
.	TRBV25-1	.	TRBJ1-5	TGTGCCAGCAGTCCGGAGGATAGCAATCAGCCCCAGCATTTT	CASSPEDSNQPQHF
.	TRBV9	.	TRBJ2-5	TGTGCCAGCAGCGTAGTTGGGGCAGGGGTCGACCAAGAGACCCAGTACTTC	CASSVVGAGVDQETQYF
.	TRBV24-1	.	TRBJ1-4	TGTGCCACCAGTGCGTGGGGGGGGATTAATGAAAAACTGTTTTTT	CATSAWGGINEKLFF
few	TRBV5-5	.	TRBJ1-4	TGTGCCAGCAGAAGGACAGCAACTAATGAAAAACTGTTTTTT	CASRRTATNEKLFF
.	TRBV28	.	TRBJ2-1	TGTGCCAGCAGTTTGGGTGGGGGGGCTGGAGAGTTCTTC	CASSLGGGAGEFF
.	TRBV4-2	.	TRBJ2-5	TGTGCCAGCAGCCAAGAGGAGGAGGGTTTTAAGACCCAGTACTTC	CASSQEEEGFKTQYF
.	TRBV7-2	.	TRBJ1-1	TGTGCCAGCAGCCCCGTCAGGGTAGGCACTGAAGCTTTCTTT	CASSPVRVGTEAFF
.	TRBV4-2	.	TRBJ2-5	TGTGCCAGCAGCCCTAGGACAGCACAAGAGACCCAGTACTTC	CASSPRTAQETQYF
.	TRBV14	TRBD1	TRBJ1-2	TGTGCCAGCAGCCCAGACAGGGGGCACTATGGCTACACCTTC	CASSPDRGHYGYTF
.	TRBV7-9	TRBD1	TRBJ1-4	TGTGCCAGCAGCTACGCTGGACAGGGAGCTAATGAAAAACTGTTTTTT	CASSYAGQGANEKLFF
.	TRBV29-1	.	TRBJ2-1	TGCAGCGTTGAGGGCCAGGACTACAATGAGCAGTTCTTC	CSVEGQDYNEQFF
.	TRBV28	.	TRBJ1-3	TGTGCCAGCACAACCGGGACATTTGGAAACACCATATATTTT	CASTTGTFGNTIYF
once	TRBV11-1	TRBD2	TRBJ2-1	TGTGCCAGCAGCTTACAGGGACTAGCGGGAGAGCAGTTCTTC	CASSLQGLAGEQFF
.	TRBV21-1	.	TRBJ2-7	TGTGCCAGCAGCAAAGCACTAGCGGGAGGGTGGTACGAGCAGTACTTC	CASSKALAGGWYEQYF
.	TRBV4-3	.	TRBJ1-2	TGCGCCAGCAGCCAACCCGGGAGACCCCGAGACGTGCATGGCTACACCTTC	CASSQPGRPRDVHGYTF
.	TRBV20-1	.	TRBJ1-2	TGCAGTGCTAGTTTGCGGGGTAACTCTGGCTACACCTTC	CSASLRGNSGYTF
.	TRBV18	.	TRBJ1-1	TGTGCCAGCTCTACCAGGGACACTGAAGCTTTCTTT	CASSTRDTEAFF
.	TRBV30	.	TRBJ1-1	TGTGCCGGAACAGGGATGGTCACTGAAGCTTTCTTT	CAGTGMVTEAFF
.	TRBV28	.	TRBJ1-1	TGTGCCAGCAGTAGAGCTTTTTACACTGAAGCTTTCTTT	CASSRAFYTEAFF
.	TRBV28	TRBD1	TRBJ2-7	TGTGCCAGCAGTCTTTACAGGGGGACCTCCTACGAGCAGTACTTC	CASSLYRGTSYEQYF
.	TRBV14	TRBD2	TRBJ2-5	TGTGCCAGCAGCCCGACTAGCGGGGGGGCAGAGACCCAGTACTTC	CASSPTSGGAETQYF
.	TRBV6-1	.	TRBJ1-3	TGTGCCAGCAGTGAGAGAAGATTTGCCCAAAGTGGAAACACCATATATTTT	CASSERRFAQSGNTIYF
few	TRBV19	.	TRBJ1-4	TGTGCCAGTAGTATAAGCTGGCAGGGGTATGAAAAACTGTTTTTT	CASSISWQGYEKLFF
few	TRBV28	.	TRBJ1-2	TGTGCCAGCAGACGCGCGGTGGGCTACACCTTC	CASRRAVGYTF